One and the same sample provided the 23 T cell receptor beta chains below, sequenced in a study of T cell responses to AZD1222 COVID-19 vaccine. This table comes from immunoSEQ multiplex PCR, and its TCRdb copy is limited to in-frame clones, with some not included. The table shows 65,000 to 100,000 clones, with 75% to 95% occurring only once. The material was peripheral blood, obtained 28 days after the second AZD1222 dose. The receptors shown here come from an adult who received the AZD1222 COVID-19 vaccine.

This clone has a handful of counts. The chain carries TRBV7-9 and TRBJ1-6; D gene uncertain. This CDR3 has 16 amino acids. Deletions cut 1 base from V and 0 bases from J, with 7 bases between. CDR1 is SEHNR and CDR2 is FQNEAQ in the germline V gene (reference sequence). The CDR3 DNA is TGTGCCAGCAGCTTAGTAGTTCCCTCCTATAATTCACCCCTCCACTTT. Translated: CASSLVVPSYNSPLHF.

V and J are TRBV14 and TRBJ2-7, with 11 nucleotides matching TRBD1. The V gene's germline CDR1 is SGHDN and CDR2 FVKESK. The J segment lost 6 bases and the V segment lost 2 bases, leaving 9 bases of the junction unmatched. The CDR3 is 16 amino acids. This CDR3 is CASSQRGGTGGREQYF. DNA of the CDR3: TGTGCCAGCAGCCAAAGGGGTGGGACAGGGGGTCGCGAGCAGTACTTC.

The CDR3 coding sequence is TGTGCCAGCAGTGAACCGGCAGCTACCTACGAGCAGTACTTC. As protein: CASSEPAATYEQYF. The genes are TRBV6-1 and TRBJ2-7; D gene uncertain. This CDR3 has 14 residues. V lost 2 bases, J lost 2 bases, and 10 bases lay in between. Looked up from germline, CDR1 is MNHNS and CDR2 is SASEGT.

V and J are TRBV7-6 and TRBJ2-2; the match to TRBD2 covers 8 bases. The germline V gene has CDR1 SGHVS and CDR2 FNYEAQ. The CDR3 sequence is 16 residues long. V shed 2 bases, J shed 5 bases, and the junction held 7 bases outside the gene matches. DNA of the CDR3: TGTGCCAGCAGCTTAATGAGCGGGAGAGGAACCGGGGAGCTGTTTTTT. Residues: CASSLMSGRGTGELFF.

The CDR3 region has the DNA TGTGCCAGCACCCCGACACGCTCTGGAAACACCATATATTTT. Translated, it gives CASTPTRSGNTIYF. The gene calls are TRBV3-1 (or the pseudogene TRBV3-2) and TRBJ1-3; D ambiguous. The CDR3 sequence is 14 residues long. V lost 7 bases and J 0 bases, leaving 10 bases between the germline ends. The germline V gene encodes CDR1 LGHDT and CDR2 YNNKEL (reference sequence).

The chain combines TRBV29-1 with TRBJ2-3, with D maybe TRBD2 (6 bases). Germline V lookup: CDR1 SQVTM, CDR2 ANQGSEA. Trimming took 7 bases from V and 2 from J, leaving 13 bases between them. The CDR3 extends over 13 amino acids. The CDR3 DNA reads TGCAGCGACTTCGGGACTTTCACAGATACGCAGTATTTT. This sequence encodes CSDFGTFTDTQYF.

This chain uses TRBV6-5 with TRBJ2-3; D uncertain. In germline, CDR1 is MNHEY, CDR2 SVGAGI. With 8 bases removed from V and 2 bases from J, the gap between germline ends came to 17 bases. The CDR3 covers 15 residues. CDR3 DNA sequence: TGTGCCAGCTATAATTTCGGCCATCCCACAGATACGCAGTATTTT. It encodes CASYNFGHPTDTQYF.

The V call is TRBV3-1 (or the pseudogene TRBV3-2), the J call TRBJ1-3; D is uncertain. Germline values: CDR1 LGHDT, CDR2 YNNKEL (reference sequence). The CDR3 loop spans 15 amino acids. Trimming stripped 0 bases from V and 2 bases from J, with 8 bases between. CDR3 sequence: CASSQDLRAGNTIYF. The CDR3 DNA reads TGTGCCAGCAGCCAAGATTTACGTGCTGGAAACACCATATATTTT.

DNA of the CDR3: TGTGCCATCAGCCTGACAGGGGGTAATCAGCCCCAGCATTTT. This codes for CAISLTGGNQPQHF. The chain is built from TRBV10-3 and TRBJ1-5, with TRBD1 identical over 9 bases. CDR3 size: 14 residues. With V trimmed by 6 bases and J by 4 bases, 4 bases remained unmatched. The germline V gene has CDR1 ENHRY and CDR2 SYGVKD.

This sequence joins TRBV19 and TRBJ2-4, with D perhaps matching TRBD2 (6 bases). The V gene lost 6 bases and the J gene lost 0 bases, with 9 bases spanning the gap. This CDR3 is built from 14 residues. Germline-derived CDR1 and CDR2 are LNHDA and SQIVND (reference sequence). CDR3 sequence (DNA): TGTGCCAGTAGCTCGGGACTAGCCAAAAACATTCAGTACTTC. Residues: CASSSGLAKNIQYF.

The chain recombines TRBV9 with TRBJ1-3; 9 bases map to TRBD1. V shed 0 bases and J 0 bases; nucleotides not matched to a gene: 7. The germline gives CDR1 SGDLS, CDR2 YYNGEE. The CDR3 has 18 residues. This chain's CDR3 is CASSVGGTGTPSGNTIYF. CDR3 DNA: TGTGCCAGCAGCGTAGGTGGGACAGGGACTCCCTCTGGAAACACCATATATTTT.

The V gene is TRBV24-1, the J gene TRBJ2-1; unclear D gene. CDR1 is KGHDR and CDR2 is SFDVKD in the germline V gene. V lost 0 bases to trimming and J lost 9 bases, with 11 bases between them. This CDR3 has 14 amino acids. The CDR3 sequence is CATSDLELRSEQFF. CDR3 coding DNA: TGTGCCACCAGTGATTTGGAGTTACGTAGTGAGCAGTTCTTC.

This clone ranks as medium-sized. This rearrangement joins TRBV9 to TRBJ2-1; 8 bases align to TRBD2. J lost 2 bases, V lost 2 bases, and 6 bases had no gene match. Per germline, CDR1 SGDLS and CDR2 YYNGEE. CDR3 length equals 16 residues. CDR3 in amino acids: CASSVGSGSAYNEQFF. CDR3 in DNA: TGTGCCAGCAGCGTCGGAAGCGGGAGCGCCTACAATGAGCAGTTCTTC. Full variable domain (remainder filled in from reference TRBV9 and TRBJ2-1): DSGVTQTPKHLITATGQRVTLRCSPRSGDLSVYWYQQSLDQGLQFLIQYYNGEERAKGNILERFSAQQFPDLHSELNLSSLELGDSALYFCASSVGSGSAYNEQFFGPGTRLTVL.

J is TRBJ1-3 and V is TRBV6-5; D perhaps matches TRBD1 (5 bases). V lost 8 bases and J 3 bases, leaving 8 bases between the germline ends. CDR1 and CDR2 (germline): MNHEY, SVGAGI. The CDR3 contains 12 residues. CDR3 sequence (DNA): TGTGCCAGCTCGGGGGTTGGAAACACCATATATTTT. Its protein product is CASSGVGNTIYF.

In nucleotides, the CDR3 is TGTGCCAGCAGCCTTGGGATCAATGAGCAGTTCTTC. Encoded protein: CASSLGINEQFF. The rearrangement uses TRBV6-2 or TRBV6-3 and TRBJ2-1; D gene ambiguous. CDR3 length equals 12 residues. Trimming cost V 6 bases and J 6 bases, with 9 bases left between them. The germline V gene encodes CDR1 MNHEY and CDR2 SVGEGT.

This clone was counted only a few times. The chain joins TRBV6-5 to TRBJ1-5; no firm D call. CDR3 size: 15 residues. CDR1 MNHEY and CDR2 SVGAGI come from the germline V gene. The V end was cut by 9 bases, the J end by 0 bases, with 15 bases between. The CDR3 loop is CASSSSRYSNQPQHF. DNA of the CDR3: TGTGCCAGTTCGTCCAGCCGCTATAGCAATCAGCCCCAGCATTTT.

The rearrangement uses TRBV28 and TRBJ2-7; the D is unclear. Trimming pared 3 bases from V and 6 bases from J, leaving 9 bases between. Germline V gene lookup returns CDR1 MDHEN and CDR2 SYDVKM. This CDR3 is 12 amino acids long. The CDR3 spells CASSFGQAEQYF. CDR3 in DNA: TGTGCCAGCAGTTTCGGGCAGGCCGAGCAGTACTTC.

The chain combines TRBV7-2 with TRBJ1-2, with unresolved D. CDR3 length equals 14 residues. V was cut by 5 bases and J by 7 bases, with 17 bases left in between. CDR1 is SGHTA and CDR2 is FQGNSA in the germline V gene. The CDR3 DNA reads as TGTGCCAGCAGCGTACATAAGGGTGCGGGTGGCTACACCTTC. Translation gives CASSVHKGAGGYTF.

The rearrangement joins TRBV2 to TRBJ1-2; possibly TRBD1 for D (5 bases). CDR3 size: 14 residues. Germline values: CDR1 SNHLY, CDR2 FYNNEI. V dropped 1 base and J dropped 3 bases, with 9 bases sitting between them. This CDR3 is CASSEGRVDYGYTF. CDR3 coding DNA: TGTGCCAGCAGTGAAGGCAGGGTCGACTATGGCTACACCTTC.

The V call is TRBV11-2, the J call TRBJ1-4, with D possibly matching TRBD1 (5 bases). The germline V gene has CDR1 SGHAT and CDR2 FQNNGV. V shed 0 bases and J shed 14 bases, with 16 bases lying between them. CDR3 length: 14 residues. The CDR3 loop reads CASSLDPGLSALFF. The CDR3 DNA reads as TGTGCCAGCAGCTTAGACCCGGGACTCAGCGCTCTGTTTTTT.

The chain combines TRBV5-1 with TRBJ1-4, with a possible D match to TRBD1 (5 bases). The CDR3 length is 16 residues. Germline values: CDR1 SGHRS, CDR2 YFSETQ. V gave up 1 base and J gave up 4 bases, with 14 bases separating them. The CDR3 sequence: CASSLTGTGGNEKLFF. The CDR3 DNA follows: TGCGCCAGCAGCTTGACCGGGACCGGCGGTAATGAAAAACTGTTTTTT.

This chain links TRBV30 with TRBJ1-3; tentatively, D is TRBD1 (5 bases). The length of the CDR3 is 12 residues. The V gene's germline CDR1 is GTSNPN and CDR2 SVGIG (reference sequence). V was pared by 5 bases and J by 4 bases, with 9 bases between. The CDR3 sequence is CAWSGQGNTIYF. The CDR3 DNA is TGTGCCTGGTCTGGACAAGGAAACACCATATATTTT.

This chain connects TRBV2 to TRBJ1-6; 11 bases map to TRBD1. The CDR3 has 18 amino acids. CDR1 is SNHLY, CDR2 FYNNEI, per germline. V gave up 7 bases and J gave up 8 bases; unmatched junction bases: 16. The CDR3 spells CASKRDRGSSVWDSPLHF. CDR3 in DNA: TGTGCCAGCAAGCGGGACAGGGGGTCCTCGGTATGGGATTCACCCCTCCACTTT.